The rows below give T cell receptor beta chains drawn from one sample of a study of regulatory T cells in long-lasting Graves disease. TCRdb independently ran MiXCR on the multiplex PCR reads; one entry per CDR3 protein. The data show about 540,000 distinct CDR3 sequences, 13% seen once. In addition, the sample was reused for a study of T cells in Graves' hyperthyroidism and ophthalmopathy.

Source: peripheral blood mononuclear cells (PBMCs), taken at new diagnosis, from a patient treated with antithyroid drugs. The receptor set was obtained from a man aged 30 to 45 with Graves disease. Each CDR3 is given with its conserved first and last residue. D genes are given only for firm matches. Clone size is not always given. Where it is, it says once, few, many or a class for expanded clones.

>TRBJ2-2|TRBD2|17|NA|TRBV13
TGTGCCAGCAGCTTCAGGACTAGCGGGGCAAACACCGGGGAGCTGTTTTTT
CASSFRTSGANTGELFF
>TRBJ1-2|NA|13|many|TRBV2
TGTGCCAGCAGTCCAGGACGGGGCTATGGCTACACCTTC
CASSPGRGYGYTF
>TRBJ1-1|NA|17|many|TRBV6-1
TGTGCCAACCCGTCAAAGGCGACAGTGACCTTGAACACTGAAGCTTTCTTT
CANPSKATVTLNTEAFF
>TRBJ2-7|TRBD1|16|many|TRBV20-1
TGCAGTGCTAGATCTAGGACAGGGGGCCGTTGGTACGAGCAGTACTTC
CSARSRTGGRWYEQYF
>TRBJ2-7|TRBD1|14|NA|TRBV3-1
TGTGCCAGCAGCCAAGCGGGACAGTCCTACGAGCAGTACTTC
CASSQAGQSYEQYF
>TRBJ2-1|TRBD2|15|many|TRBV7-2
TGTGCCAGCAGCGATACTAGCGGCCTCTACAATGAGCAGTTCTTC
CASSDTSGLYNEQFF
>TRBJ1-1|NA|15|many|TRBV5-1
TGCGCCAGCAGCTTGGTGATGAAACCCAACGCTGAAGCTTTCTTT
CASSLVMKPNAEAFF
>TRBJ2-7|NA|13|many|TRBV9
TGTGCCAGCAGCGTAGGGGAGTACTACGAGCAGTACTTC
CASSVGEYYEQYF
>TRBJ2-1|NA|16|few|TRBV5-1
TGCGCCAGCAGCTTGGCATCCTTTGGCTCCTACAATGAGCAGTTCTTC
CASSLASFGSYNEQFF
>TRBJ2-1|NA|16|NA|TRBV11-2
TGTGCCAGCAGCCCGCTAGGGATGGCCTCCTACAATGAGCAGTTCTTC
CASSPLGMASYNEQFF
>TRBJ2-1|NA|12|NA|TRBV10-2
TGCGCCAGCGGGTTAGGGGGAGATGAGCAGTTCTTC
CASGLGGDEQFF
>TRBJ2-3|NA|14|many|TRBV7-8
TGTGCCAGCAGCTTTGGGGCTCGCACAGATACGCAGTATTTT
CASSFGARTDTQYF
>TRBJ2-2|NA|15|NA|TRBV7-9
TGTGCCAGCAGCTTACCGGGTTTTTCGCTGGGGGAGCTGTTTTTT
CASSLPGFSLGELFF
>TRBJ2-5|TRBD2|16|many|TRBV6-5
TGTGCCAGCAGTTACTCACCGGGACTAAACCAAGAGACCCAGTACTTC
CASSYSPGLNQETQYF
>TRBJ1-2|TRBD1|14|many|TRBV2
TGTGCCAGCAGAAAACAGGGGGCTGGCTATGGCTACACCTTC
CASRKQGAGYGYTF
>TRBJ2-7|NA|13|many|TRBV6-5
TGTGCCAGCAGTTACGGCCACTCCTACGAGCAGTACTTC
CASSYGHSYEQYF
>TRBJ1-2|TRBD1|14|many|TRBV27
TGTGCCAGCAGTTTAACAGGGGGCGGCTATGGCTACACCTTC
CASSLTGGGYGYTF
>TRBJ2-7|TRBD2|16|many|TRBV15
TGTGCCACCAGCAGAGATGTAGGACTAGCGGGCGTCGAGCAGTACTTC
CATSRDVGLAGVEQYF
>TRBJ1-2|NA|12|many|TRBV12-3/TRBV12-4
TGTGCCAGCAGTGGACGGGGCTATGGCTACACCTTC
CASSGRGYGYTF
>TRBJ2-7|NA|13|NA|TRBV29-1
TGCAGCGTTGAAACTCCGGGACACAACGAGCAGTACTTC
CSVETPGHNEQYF